The 24 T cell receptor beta chains below were found in one sample sequenced in a study of PD-L1 blockade in urothelial cancer. TCRdb's copy holds only in-frame clones and misses some; the assay was immunoSEQ multiplex PCR. The repertoire includes about 100,000 clones, roughly nine tenths of them detected once, and almost 0.95% sits in the top ten. This sample comprised PBMCs, obtained around atezolizumab (anti-PD-L1) treatment. The receptors here all came from a woman of 80 years or more with urothelial cancer.

DNA of the CDR3: TGTGCCAGCAGTTACTCCGGGACAGTAGCCAATGAGCAGTTCTTC. Its translation: CASSYSGTVANEQFF. The chain recombines TRBV6-5 with TRBJ2-1; TRBD1 aligns across 7 bases. The CDR3 sequence is 15 residues long. The trim removed 0 bases at V and 6 bases at J, leaving 5 bases unmatched. Germline lookup yields CDR1 MNHEY and CDR2 SVGAGI.

This chain joins TRBV5-4 and TRBJ1-1; D unresolved. Trimming shortened V by 4 bases and J by 6 bases, and 16 bases separated the two germline ends. CDR1 and CDR2 from the germline V gene are SGHNT and YYREEE (reference sequence). This CDR3 region has 14 residues. In DNA, the CDR3 is TGTGCCAGCAGCATCCGGTTGGCCGGGGCTGAAGCTTTCTTT. Translating it yields CASSIRLAGAEAFF.

This sequence joins TRBV10-2 and TRBJ2-1; tentatively, D is TRBD1 (6 bases). The length of the CDR3 is 13 residues. Trimming took 6 bases from V and 0 from J, leaving 6 bases between them. The germline V gene has CDR1 WSHSY and CDR2 SAAADI. CDR3 loop: CASRDSSYNEQFF. CDR3 coding DNA: TGCGCCAGCAGGGACAGCTCCTACAATGAGCAGTTCTTC.

This rearrangement joins TRBV19 to TRBJ1-4; TRBD1 matches at 9 bases. CDR1 LNHDA and CDR2 SQIVND come from the germline V gene (reference sequence). There are 15 residues in the CDR3. Trimming removed 6 bases from V and 8 bases from J; junction bases left unmatched: 10. CDR3: CASSVPGQGWEKLFF. CDR3 coding DNA: TGTGCCAGTAGCGTCCCGGGACAGGGCTGGGAAAAACTGTTTTTT.

The CDR3 protein is CASSLDSARETQYF. DNA for the CDR3: TGTGCCAGCAGCTTAGACTCGGCTCGGGAGACCCAGTACTTC. The V gene is TRBV5-6, the J gene TRBJ2-5; D not certain. The CDR3 has 14 residues. V lost 2 bases to trimming and J lost 5 bases, with 13 bases between them. Germline V gene sequence: CDR1 SGHDT, CDR2 YYEEEE.

This sequence joins TRBV11-1 and TRBJ2-3, with D perhaps TRBD1 (6 bases). Per germline, CDR1 SGHAT and CDR2 FQDESV (reference sequence). V was shortened by 2 bases and J by 2 bases, with 20 bases between the two germline ends. The CDR3 runs to 18 residues. Written as DNA, the CDR3 is TGTGCCAGCAGCTTACAGGACAGCCGTTTTGGACACACAGATACGCAGTATTTT. Translation: CASSLQDSRFGHTDTQYF.

The chain couples TRBV5-1 to TRBJ1-2; 8 bases map to TRBD1. CDR3 length: 12 residues. Losses at the gene ends were 4 bases for V and 6 bases for J; bases not matched to a gene: 2. Germline values: CDR1 SGHRS, CDR2 YFSETQ. DNA for the CDR3: TGCGCCAGCAGCGAGGACAGGGATGGCTACACCTTC. Its translation: CASSEDRDGYTF. The variable domain in full, completed from reference TRBV5-1 and TRBJ1-2, reads KAGVTQTPRYLIKTRGQQVTLSCSPISGHRSVSWYQQTPGQGLQFLFEYFSETQRNKGNFPGRFSGRQFSNSRSEMNVSTLELGDSALYLCASSEDRDGYTFGSGTRLTVV.

The V gene is TRBV5-1, the J gene TRBJ2-7, with 12 bases aligning to TRBD1. V lost 4 bases to trimming and J lost 6 bases; unmatched junction nucleotides: 11. Germline lookup yields CDR1 SGHRS and CDR2 YFSETQ. The CDR3 covers 16 residues. The CDR3 spells CASSPAPGQGAFEQYF. The CDR3 DNA follows: TGCGCCAGCAGCCCCGCTCCGGGACAGGGGGCATTCGAGCAGTACTTC. The variable domain in full, completed from reference TRBV5-1 and TRBJ2-7, reads KAGVTQTPRYLIKTRGQQVTLSCSPISGHRSVSWYQQTPGQGLQFLFEYFSETQRNKGNFPGRFSGRQFSNSRSEMNVSTLELGDSALYLCASSPAPGQGAFEQYFGPGTRLTVT.

In this sample, this clone turned up once. The chain carries TRBV10-3 and TRBJ2-1; no definite D call. With 6 bases removed from V and 8 bases from J, the gap between germline ends came to 8 bases. The CDR3 extends over 11 amino acids. Germline V CDR1 and CDR2: ENHRY, SYGVKD. This chain's CDR3 is CAIRLSDEQFF. Here the CDR3 DNA reads TGTGCCATCAGGCTTTCGGATGAGCAGTTCTTC.

V and J are TRBV10-1 and TRBJ2-7; TRBD1 aligns across 8 bases. The trim removed 0 bases at V and 2 bases at J, leaving 3 bases unmatched. The germline gives CDR1 WNHNN, CDR2 SYGVQD (reference sequence). The CDR3 extends over 15 amino acids. The CDR3 region is CASSESGTGPYEQYF. In nucleotides, the CDR3 is TGCGCCAGCAGTGAGTCTGGGACAGGTCCCTACGAGCAGTACTTC.

V usage is TRBV11-1 and J usage is TRBJ2-7, with D possibly TRBD2 on 5 matching bases. The V gene's germline CDR1 is SGHAT and CDR2 FQDESV (reference sequence). Deletions cut 7 bases from V and 0 bases from J, with 13 bases between. The CDR3 is 14 amino acids. CDR3 in amino acids: CASKLDSSSYEQYF. The CDR3 DNA follows: TGTGCCAGCAAACTGGACTCGAGCTCCTACGAGCAGTACTTC. The full variable domain, its missing parts supplied by reference TRBV11-1 and TRBJ2-7, is EAEVAQSPRYKITEKSQAVAFWCDPISGHATLYWYRQILGQGPELLVQFQDESVVDDSQLPKDRFSAERLKGVDSTLKIQPAELGDSAMYLCASKLDSSSYEQYFGPGTRLTVT.

This rearrangement joins TRBV27 to TRBJ2-7; a weak D match, TRBD2 (6 bases). V gave up 8 bases and J gave up 3 bases, with 29 bases separating them. The CDR3 runs 18 residues. Germline CDR1 and CDR2: MNHEY and SMNVEV (reference sequence). The CDR3 bases are TGTGCCAGCCGACCGGGCCCCGGGGTGGCGGGGAGTAGCTACGAGCAGTACTTC. It yields the protein CASRPGPGVAGSSYEQYF.

This clone was counted a single time. The V call is TRBV10-2, the J call TRBJ2-7, with D maybe TRBD2 (5 bases). Trimming took 1 base from V and 6 from J, leaving 13 bases between them. Germline CDR1 WSHSY, CDR2 SAAADI. The CDR3 runs 14 residues. CDR3 nucleotides: TGCGCCAGCAGTGAGTATCCGACCGCGGGCGAGCAGTACTTC. It codes for CASSEYPTAGEQYF.

Only one count was recorded for this clone. The gene calls are TRBV14 and TRBJ1-2; no reliable D call. This CDR3 contains 19 residues. Germline values: CDR1 SGHDN, CDR2 FVKESK. V was shortened by 0 bases and J by 4 bases, with 24 bases between the two germline ends. The CDR3 loop is CASSQDPTYDTWFGYGYTF. In DNA form, the CDR3 reads TGTGCCAGCAGCCAAGATCCAACTTACGACACCTGGTTCGGCTATGGCTACACCTTC.

V is TRBV6-6 and J is TRBJ2-7, with 14 bases that match TRBD2. This CDR3 region has 14 residues. After removal of 6 bases from V and 2 bases from J, the junction contained 0 bases not matched to a gene. From germline, CDR1 is MNHNY and CDR2 SVGAGI (reference sequence). This chain's CDR3 is CASRGLAGAYEQYF. CDR3 nucleotides: TGTGCCAGCAGGGGACTAGCGGGAGCCTACGAGCAGTACTTC.

This sequence joins TRBV28 and TRBJ1-1; D is undetermined. Trimming pared 6 bases from V and 0 bases from J, leaving 14 bases between. Per germline, CDR1 MDHEN and CDR2 SYDVKM. The length of the CDR3 is 15 residues. This chain's CDR3 is CASRYSGIMNTEAFF. The CDR3 DNA follows: TGTGCCAGCAGATATTCGGGGATCATGAACACTGAAGCTTTCTTT.

The chain recombines TRBV6-5 with TRBJ1-1; no firm D call. The CDR3 runs 13 residues. Germline lookup yields CDR1 MNHEY and CDR2 SVGAGI. V lost 3 bases, J lost 4 bases, and 9 bases lay in between. DNA for the CDR3: TGTGCCAGCAGTTATCAGGAGGGCACTGAAGCTTTCTTT. Protein product: CASSYQEGTEAFF.

This clone was seen a single time. The rearrangement uses TRBV7-2 and TRBJ2-1; 8 bases are a match to TRBD2. The CDR3 extends over 15 amino acids. Germline CDR1 reads SGHTA; CDR2 reads FQGNSA. J was trimmed by 0 bases and V by 4 bases; bases with no gene match: 2. The CDR3: CASSYTSGSYNEQFF. CDR3 nucleotides: TGTGCCAGCAGCTACACTAGCGGCTCCTACAATGAGCAGTTCTTC.

This chain connects TRBV4-2 to TRBJ2-3; TRBD1 agrees at 8 bases. Germline lookup yields CDR1 LGHNA and CDR2 YNFKEQ. CDR3 size: 17 residues. With V trimmed by 1 base and J by 3 bases, 9 bases remained unmatched. CDR3 amino acids: CASSQVAGTGETDTQYF. CDR3 bases: TGTGCCAGCAGCCAAGTCGCCGGGACAGGTGAGACAGATACGCAGTATTTT.

This clone occurred a few times. The chain employs TRBV5-8 and TRBJ1-1; TRBD1 matches 7 bases. V shed 0 bases and J 3 bases; nucleotides not matched to a gene: 5. This CDR3 has 15 amino acids. Germline V gene sequence: CDR1 SGHTS, CDR2 YDEGEE. The CDR3 nucleotides read TGTGCCAGCAGCTTGGACAGGGGAGAGGACACTGAAGCTTTCTTT. It encodes CASSLDRGEDTEAFF.

This clone was observed a single time. Other DNA sequences in this specimen translate into the identical CDR3. The chain carries TRBV5-1 and TRBJ2-5; 14 bases align to TRBD2. CDR3 size: 16 residues. Per germline, CDR1 SGHRS and CDR2 YFSETQ. The J segment lost 1 base and the V segment lost 4 bases, leaving 3 bases of the junction unmatched. The CDR3 reads CASSHGTSGSQETQYF. The CDR3 coding sequence is TGCGCCAGCAGCCATGGGACTAGCGGGAGCCAAGAGACCCAGTACTTC.

This clone was observed once. CDR3 sequence: CASSPTGTVSTDTQYF. CDR3 sequence (DNA): TGTGCCAGTAGTCCAACCGGGACAGTTAGCACAGATACGCAGTATTTT. The gene calls are TRBV19 and TRBJ2-3; 7 nucleotides match TRBD1. There are 16 residues in the CDR3. V shed 5 bases and J 0 bases; nucleotides not matched to a gene: 8. Germline V gives CDR1 LNHDA, CDR2 SQIVND (reference sequence).

The chain is built from TRBV14 and TRBJ2-3, with 10 bases fitting TRBD2. V shed 4 bases and J 2 bases; nucleotides not matched to a gene: 6. This CDR3 is built from 16 residues. Per germline, CDR1 SGHDN and CDR2 FVKESK. The CDR3 nucleotides are TGTGCCAGCAGCCTTGGACTAGCGGTTGTCACAGATACGCAGTATTTT. Protein sequence: CASSLGLAVVTDTQYF.

The genes are TRBV2 and TRBJ1-4; D remains ambiguous. Trimming left V 0 bases short and J 3 bases short, with 8 bases between. This CDR3 has 15 residues. Germline loops: CDR1 SNHLY, CDR2 FYNNEI. The chain's CDR3 is CASSEARQPNEKLFF. The CDR3 coding sequence is TGTGCCAGCAGTGAAGCCAGGCAGCCTAATGAAAAACTGTTTTTT.